The present T cell receptor (beta chain) was sequenced within a study of spatial heterogeneity in lung cancer. Study outcomes and limitations: Ubiquitous expanded tumor TCRs surfaced in blood more at resection than they did at follow-up.

Trimming removed 2 bases at V and 3 bases at J, with 11 bases between. This CDR3 region has 14 residues. Germline CDR1 reads MNHEY; CDR2 reads SVGAGI. Indicated time point: sample taken at primary tumor resection. TCRs were sequenced from unsorted whole RNA of tumor, nontumor lung or PBMC. TCR cDNA molecules were tagged individually, and each one carried a unique molecular identifier. TCRdb fed the 5' RACE reads into MiXCR, producing one record per CDR3 protein. In the table there are about 38,000 distinct CDR3 sequences, 6.5% to 8.5% of which are singletons. This clonotype was picked up many times. The antigen remains unidentified.

The TCR comes from a male donor with early-stage non-small cell lung cancer. The V gene is TRBV6-5, the J gene TRBJ2-7; D remains ambiguous. Sample: PBMCs, taken at surgery. CDR3: CASSYQDGDYEQYF. CDR3 nucleotides: TGTGCCAGCAGTTACCAAGACGGCGACTACGAGCAGTACTTC.